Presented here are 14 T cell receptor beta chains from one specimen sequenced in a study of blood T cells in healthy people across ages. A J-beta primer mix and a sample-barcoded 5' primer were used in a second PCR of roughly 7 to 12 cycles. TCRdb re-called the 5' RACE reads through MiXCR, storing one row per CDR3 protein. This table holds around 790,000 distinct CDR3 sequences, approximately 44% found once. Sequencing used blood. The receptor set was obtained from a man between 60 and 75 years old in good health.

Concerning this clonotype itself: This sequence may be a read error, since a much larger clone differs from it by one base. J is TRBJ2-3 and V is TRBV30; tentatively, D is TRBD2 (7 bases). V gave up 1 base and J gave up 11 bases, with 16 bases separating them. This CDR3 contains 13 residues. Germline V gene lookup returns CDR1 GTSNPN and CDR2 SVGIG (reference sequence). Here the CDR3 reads CAWSAGGPCGQYF. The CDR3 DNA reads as TGTGCCTGGAGTGCGGGGGGCCCTTGTGGGCAGTATTTT.

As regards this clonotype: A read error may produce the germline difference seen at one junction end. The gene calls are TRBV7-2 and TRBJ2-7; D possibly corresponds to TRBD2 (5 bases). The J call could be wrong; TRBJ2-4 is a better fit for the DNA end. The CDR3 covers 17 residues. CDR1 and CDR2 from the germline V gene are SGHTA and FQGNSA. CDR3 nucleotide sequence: TGCGCCAGCACCCGCACGGGGAGCCCTCTAGCCAAAAACATTCAGTACTTC. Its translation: CASTRTGSPLAKNIQYF.

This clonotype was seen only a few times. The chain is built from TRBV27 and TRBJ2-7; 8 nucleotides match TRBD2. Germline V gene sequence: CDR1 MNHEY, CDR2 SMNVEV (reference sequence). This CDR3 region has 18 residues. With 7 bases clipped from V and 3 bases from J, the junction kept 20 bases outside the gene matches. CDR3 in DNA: TGTGCCAGCAATCCGATAGGGAGCGGGGGAACTGGAGACTACGAGCAGTACTTC. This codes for CASNPIGSGGTGDYEQYF.

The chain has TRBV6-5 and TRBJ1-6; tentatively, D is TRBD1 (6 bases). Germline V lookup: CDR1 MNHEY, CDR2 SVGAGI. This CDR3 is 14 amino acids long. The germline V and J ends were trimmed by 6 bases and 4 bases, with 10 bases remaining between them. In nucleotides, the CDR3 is TGTGCCAGCAGCATTACAGGGTATAATTCACCCCTCCACTTT. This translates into CASSITGYNSPLHF.

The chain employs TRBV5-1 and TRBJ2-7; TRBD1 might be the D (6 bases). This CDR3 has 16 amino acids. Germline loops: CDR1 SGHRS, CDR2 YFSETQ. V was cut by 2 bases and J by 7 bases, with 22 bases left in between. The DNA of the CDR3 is TGCGCCAGCAGCTTAGGAGGCCGCACAGGGACCAATGAGCAGTACTTC. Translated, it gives CASSLGGRTGTNEQYF.

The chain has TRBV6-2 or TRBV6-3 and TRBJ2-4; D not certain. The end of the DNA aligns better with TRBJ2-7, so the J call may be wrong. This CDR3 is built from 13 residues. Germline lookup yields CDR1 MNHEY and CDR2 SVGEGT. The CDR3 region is CASSEPPVYEQYF. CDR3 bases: TGTGCCAGCAGTGAGCCTCCAGTCTACGAGCAGTACTTC.

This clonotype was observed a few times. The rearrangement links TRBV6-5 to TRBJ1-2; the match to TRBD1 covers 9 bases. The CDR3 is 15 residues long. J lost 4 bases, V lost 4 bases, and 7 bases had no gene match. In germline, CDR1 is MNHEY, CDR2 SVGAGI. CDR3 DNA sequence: TGTGCCAGCAGTTCCCCCGGACAGGGGATCTATGGCTACACCTTC. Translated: CASSSPGQGIYGYTF.

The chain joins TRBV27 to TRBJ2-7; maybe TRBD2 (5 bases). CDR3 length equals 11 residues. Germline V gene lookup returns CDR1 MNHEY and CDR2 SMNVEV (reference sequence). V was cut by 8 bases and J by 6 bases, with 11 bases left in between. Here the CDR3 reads CASPRGFEQYF. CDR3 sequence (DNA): TGTGCCAGCCCTCGAGGGTTCGAGCAGTACTTC.

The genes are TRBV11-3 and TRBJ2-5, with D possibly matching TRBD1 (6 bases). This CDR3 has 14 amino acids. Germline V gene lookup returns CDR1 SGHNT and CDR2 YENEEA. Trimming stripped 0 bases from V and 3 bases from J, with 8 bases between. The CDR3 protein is CASSLDPGEETQYF. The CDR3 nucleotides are TGTGCCAGCAGCTTAGATCCAGGGGAAGAGACCCAGTACTTC.

The CDR3 is CASSPTSGEEKDTQYF. DNA of the CDR3: TGTGCCAGCAGCCCAACTTCAGGGGAGGAGAAAGATACGCAGTATTTT. The chain has TRBV7-9 and TRBJ2-3, with D perhaps being TRBD1 or TRBD2 (6 bases each). Trimming removed 5 bases at V and 5 bases at J, with 20 bases between. Germline CDR1 is SEHNR and CDR2 is FQNEAQ (reference sequence). This CDR3 has 16 amino acids.

The CDR3 here is CASSVMGQAVYEQYF. The CDR3 DNA reads TGTGCCAGCAGTGTCATGGGACAGGCGGTTTACGAGCAGTACTTC. The rearrangement uses TRBV6-1 and TRBJ2-7, with 8 positions matching TRBD1. The V and J ends lost 4 bases and 4 bases, in that order; junction bases with no gene match: 9. The CDR3 sequence is 15 residues long. CDR1 is MNHNS, CDR2 SASEGT, per germline.

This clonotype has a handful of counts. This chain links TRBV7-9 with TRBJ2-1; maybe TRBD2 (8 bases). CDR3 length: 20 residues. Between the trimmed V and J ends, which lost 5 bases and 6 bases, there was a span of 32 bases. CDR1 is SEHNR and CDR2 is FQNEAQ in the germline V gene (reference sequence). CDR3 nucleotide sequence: TGTGCCAGCAGCGCAGACAGGGTGTTTCCCGGGGGGGCAGTAAGCAATGAGCAGTTCTTC. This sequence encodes CASSADRVFPGGAVSNEQFF.

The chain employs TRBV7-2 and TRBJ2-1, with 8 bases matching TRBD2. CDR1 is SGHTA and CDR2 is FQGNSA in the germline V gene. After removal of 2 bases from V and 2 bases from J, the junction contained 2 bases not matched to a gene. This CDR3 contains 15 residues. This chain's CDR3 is CASSLTTSAYNEQFF. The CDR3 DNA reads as TGTGCCAGCAGCTTAACGACTAGCGCCTACAATGAGCAGTTCTTC.

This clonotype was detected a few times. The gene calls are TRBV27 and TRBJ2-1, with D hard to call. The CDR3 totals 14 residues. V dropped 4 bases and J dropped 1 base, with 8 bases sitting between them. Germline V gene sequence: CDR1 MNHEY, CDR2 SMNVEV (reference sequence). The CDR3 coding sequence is TGTGCCAGCAGTTCTGGGTTATCCTACAATGAGCAGTTCTTC. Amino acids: CASSSGLSYNEQFF.